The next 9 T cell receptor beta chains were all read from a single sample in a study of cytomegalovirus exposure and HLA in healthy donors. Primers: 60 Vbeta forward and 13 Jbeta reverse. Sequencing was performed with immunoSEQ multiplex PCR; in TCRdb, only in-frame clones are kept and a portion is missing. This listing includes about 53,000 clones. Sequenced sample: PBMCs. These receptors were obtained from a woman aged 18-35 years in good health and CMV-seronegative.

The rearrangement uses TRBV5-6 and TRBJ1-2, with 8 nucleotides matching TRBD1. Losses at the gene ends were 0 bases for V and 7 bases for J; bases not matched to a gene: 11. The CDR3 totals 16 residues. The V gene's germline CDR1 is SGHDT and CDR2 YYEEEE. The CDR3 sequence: CASSLVSRQGRAGYTF. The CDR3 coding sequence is TGTGCCAGCAGCTTGGTCAGCCGACAGGGGCGGGCTGGCTACACCTTC.

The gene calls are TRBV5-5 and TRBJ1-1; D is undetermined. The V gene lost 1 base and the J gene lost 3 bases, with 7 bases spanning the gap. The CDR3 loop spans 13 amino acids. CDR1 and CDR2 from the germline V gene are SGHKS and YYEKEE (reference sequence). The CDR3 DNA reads TGTGCCAGCAGCTTGCGCAGGTACACTGAAGCTTTCTTT. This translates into CASSLRRYTEAFF.

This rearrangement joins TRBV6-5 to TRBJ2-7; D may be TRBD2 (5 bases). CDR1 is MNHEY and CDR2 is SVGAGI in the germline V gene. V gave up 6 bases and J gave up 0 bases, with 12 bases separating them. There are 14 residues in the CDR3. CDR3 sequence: CASRAGEGSYEQYF. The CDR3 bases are TGTGCCAGCAGGGCCGGAGAGGGCTCCTACGAGCAGTACTTC.

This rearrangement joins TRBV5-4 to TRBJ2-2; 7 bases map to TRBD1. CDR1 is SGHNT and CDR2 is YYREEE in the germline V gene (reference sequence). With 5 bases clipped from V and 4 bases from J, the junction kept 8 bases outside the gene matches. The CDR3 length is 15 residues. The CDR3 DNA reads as TGTGCCAGCAGTCGGGACAGATTAATCACCGGGGAGCTGTTTTTT. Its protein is CASSRDRLITGELFF.

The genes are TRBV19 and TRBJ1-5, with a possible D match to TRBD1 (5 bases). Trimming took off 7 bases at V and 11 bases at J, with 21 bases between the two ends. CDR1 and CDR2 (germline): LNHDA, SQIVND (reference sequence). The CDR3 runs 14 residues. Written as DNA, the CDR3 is TGTGCCAGTACCCTCGAGTGGGGCCTCAGGGCCCAGCATTTT. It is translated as CASTLEWGLRAQHF.

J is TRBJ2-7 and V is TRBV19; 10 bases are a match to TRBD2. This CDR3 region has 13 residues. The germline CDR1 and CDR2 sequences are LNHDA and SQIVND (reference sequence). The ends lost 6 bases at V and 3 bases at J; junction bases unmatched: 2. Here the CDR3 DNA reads TGTGCCAGTAGGAGGACTAGCGGCTACGAGCAGTACTTC. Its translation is CASRRTSGYEQYF.

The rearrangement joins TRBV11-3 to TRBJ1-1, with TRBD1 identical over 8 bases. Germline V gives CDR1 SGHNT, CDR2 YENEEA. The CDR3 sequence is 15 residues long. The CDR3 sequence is CATRDRISGQTEAFF. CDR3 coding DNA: TGTGCAACCCGGGACAGGATAAGTGGGCAGACTGAAGCTTTCTTT.

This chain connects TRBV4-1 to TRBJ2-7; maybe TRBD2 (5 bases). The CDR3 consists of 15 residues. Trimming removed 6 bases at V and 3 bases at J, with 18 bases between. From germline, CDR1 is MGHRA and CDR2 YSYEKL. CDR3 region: CASRISSGGVYEQYF. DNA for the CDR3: TGCGCCAGCAGAATCTCAAGCGGAGGAGTCTACGAGCAGTACTTC.

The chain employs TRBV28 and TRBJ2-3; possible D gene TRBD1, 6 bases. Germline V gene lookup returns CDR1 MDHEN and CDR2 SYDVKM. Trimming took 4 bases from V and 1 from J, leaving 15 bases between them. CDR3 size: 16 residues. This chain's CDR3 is CASSSLHRERTDTQYF. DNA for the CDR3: TGTGCCAGCAGTTCGCTCCACAGGGAACGCACAGATACGCAGTATTTT.